Below, 2 T cell receptor beta chains from the same sample are listed, as sequenced in a study of T-cell reconstitution after alpha-beta-depleted transplantation in children. Unique molecular identifiers were incorporated during preparation of the TCRbeta library. Via MiXCR, TCRdb re-called the PCR reads, giving one row per CDR3 protein. In the table there are roughly 100,000 distinct CDR3 sequences, around 6.1% of which are singletons. The sample consisted of PBMCs, mostly from graft donor cells, taken 60 days after TCRalphabeta/CD19-depleted stem cell transplant. The receptor set was obtained from a female patient aged 2 to 10 who had a stem cell transplant for Fanconi anemia, so the T cells may come from the graft donor.

V gene TRBV12-3 or TRBV12-4 combines with J gene TRBJ2-1; D possibly matches TRBD1 or TRBD2 (5 bases each). V was cut by 0 bases and J by 9 bases, with 12 bases left in between. This CDR3 region has 14 residues. The CDR3, as DNA: TGTGCCAGCAGTTTAGCCGGGGCGAGGGGTGAGCAGTTCTTC. This translates into CASSLAGARGEQFF.

This clonotype was detected ten times or more. The chain employs TRBV18 and TRBJ2-5, with D possibly being TRBD1 (6 bases). V was trimmed by 2 bases and J by 1 base, leaving 8 bases between them. There are 14 residues in the CDR3. The V gene's germline CDR1 is KGHSH and CDR2 LQKENI. The CDR3 loop is CASSPGTFQETQYF. The CDR3 DNA sequence: TGTGCCAGCTCACCAGGGACATTCCAAGAGACCCAGTACTTC. The entire variable domain, with the rest obtained from reference TRBV18 and TRBJ2-5, is as follows: NAGVMQNPRHLVRRRGQEARLRCSPMKGHSHVYWYRQLPEEGLKFMVYLQKENIIDESGMPKERFSAEFPKEGPSILRIQQVVRGDSAAYFCASSPGTFQETQYFGPGTRLLVL.